Listed below are T cell receptor beta chains from one sample, sequenced in a study of vaccination and CD4 T cells after COVID-19. TCRdb passed the PCR reads through MiXCR, listing each CDR3 protein once. Among fewer than 7,500 distinct CDR3 sequences, 30% to 40% were seen once, and the ten largest hold nearly 35%. Antigens for these TCRs are unknown. Sequenced input: CD4+ T cells from blood, cultured in vitro. The source is a human donor in good health. The CDR3 runs from the conserved cysteine through the conserved F or W.

v_gene	j_gene	CDR3aa
TRBV19	TRBJ2-1	CASSGLAANEQFF
TRBV20-1	TRBJ1-1	CSAPGQMNTEAFF
TRBV20-1	TRBJ1-1	CSSPDRGNTEAFF
TRBV30	TRBJ1-1	CAWSRALNTEAFF
TRBV7-2	TRBJ1-5	CASSFGQYNQPQHF
TRBV25-1	TRBJ1-6	CASSEWEVTPLHF
TRBV2	TRBJ1-2	CASSDQGRYGYTF
TRBV4-1	TRBJ1-1	CASSQDLARVNTEAFF
TRBV1	TRBJ2-7	CTSTRDSPYAEQYF
TRBV20-1	TRBJ1-5	CSARDRRPQPQHF
TRBV6-5	TRBJ1-6	CASSSTGGSPLHF
TRBV6-1	TRBJ1-3	CASRPTGAGNTIYF
TRBV5-1	TRBJ1-1	CASSPIRGTEAFF
TRBV20-1	TRBJ2-1	CSAGRSPYNEQFF
TRBV7-9	TRBJ1-5	CASSLKGFQPQHF
TRBV21-1	TRBJ1-2	CASNYRGPLNYGYTF
TRBV20-1	TRBJ2-3	CSARPIAGEADTQYF
TRBV10-3	TRBJ1-5	CAISDGQGRFSNQPQHF
TRBV11-2	TRBJ2-5	CASSLGPQETQYF
TRBV2	TRBJ2-1	CASRLQGGNEQFF
TRBV7-9	TRBJ2-5	CASSPIEETQYF
TRBV7-3	TRBJ1-1	CASSPSAGGAIEAFF
TRBV20-1	TRBJ2-1	CSASPSSGGYNEQFF
TRBV12-3/TRBV12-4	TRBJ2-3	CASSSLDRAGTDTQYF
TRBV20-1	TRBJ1-1	CSAAPYTEAFF
TRBV11-2	TRBJ2-3	CASSQTGKRSDTQYF
TRBV20-1	TRBJ2-1	CSATISTGVLLFSREQFF
TRBV20-1	TRBJ2-3	CSASIPGRTDTQYF
TRBV20-1	TRBJ1-5	CSASDSRNQPQHF
TRBV2	TRBJ1-4	CASSRGQGEKLFF
TRBV10-2	TRBJ1-2	CASSEGDYYGYTF
TRBV20-1	TRBJ2-3	CSASGGGTDTQYF
TRBV25-1	TRBJ1-5	CASSELGQPQHF
TRBV18	TRBJ1-2	CASSPLGSWGYTF
TRBV12-3/TRBV12-4	TRBJ2-2	CASSLDRGTAGELFF
TRBV6-1	TRBJ1-4	CASREWEISEKLFF
TRBV7-8	TRBJ2-7	CASSLRQRTYEQYF
TRBV29-1	TRBJ1-6	CSVGVGPNSPLHF
TRBV19	TRBJ2-7	CASSMASGPDEQYF
TRBV25-1	TRBJ1-2	CASTSTNYGYTF
TRBV2	TRBJ1-1	CASTLTGDYMDTEAFF
TRBV5-6	TRBJ1-2	CASSLLGQTLYGYTF